This T cell receptor beta chain is drawn from a study of blood T cell repertoires in COVID-19. Here immunoSEQ multiplex PCR was the method, and the copy in TCRdb shows in-frame clones only, minus some. Among some 210,000 clones, around 80% were seen once, and the ten largest hold roughly 4.3%. The sample consisted of PBMCs or T cells enriched from blood (not recorded which). This clonotype was obtained from a man under 40 with acute COVID-19.

CDR3 DNA: TGTGCCAGCAGCCAAGTTCCAGGGGCGGGCGAGCAGTACTTC. Translated, it gives CASSQVPGAGEQYF. This chain joins TRBV3-1 (or the pseudogene TRBV3-2) and TRBJ2-7, with D maybe TRBD1 (6 bases). The CDR3 totals 14 residues. V lost 1 base and J 6 bases, leaving 13 bases between the germline ends. Germline assignment: CDR1 LGHDT and CDR2 YNNKEL (reference sequence).